Presented here are 11 T cell receptor beta chains from one specimen sequenced in a study of blood T cell repertoires in COVID-19. The protocol was immunoSEQ multiplex PCR, while the TCRdb copy is restricted to in-frame clones and leaves out a portion. The sample yields approximately 310,000 clones, around 90% seen once. Sequences were obtained from PBMCs or T cells enriched from blood (not recorded which). The origin of the receptors is a man aged 55 to 70 who had recovered from COVID-19.

This clone has only one observation. The J gene is TRBJ2-7, the V gene TRBV27, with TRBD2 as a possible D gene (7 bases). Trimming left V 6 bases short and J 2 bases short, with 17 bases between. The CDR3 totals 15 residues. CDR1 and CDR2 (germline): MNHEY, SMNVEV (reference sequence). In DNA, the CDR3 is TGTGCCAGCAGGGGGAGGGGGGACCCACCCTACGAGCAGTACTTC. It yields the protein CASRGRGDPPYEQYF.

This clone was counted a single time. The chain is built from TRBV11-2 and TRBJ1-6, with D possibly TRBD1 on 5 matching bases. Germline CDR1 and CDR2: SGHAT and FQNNGV. The CDR3 is 16 residues long. V dropped 2 bases and J dropped 5 bases, with 13 bases sitting between them. The CDR3 coding sequence is TGTGCCAGCAGCTTAAGGGCAGGGAGGAATAATTCACCCCTCCACTTT. Translating gives CASSLRAGRNNSPLHF.

The chain employs TRBV2 and TRBJ2-2; D remains ambiguous. Germline V gene lookup returns CDR1 SNHLY and CDR2 FYNNEI. V lost 9 bases and J 1 base, leaving 12 bases between the germline ends. This CDR3 spans 14 amino acids. The CDR3 coding sequence is TGTGCCAGTTCTAGGATCTTGAACACCGGGGAGCTGTTTTTT. Residues: CASSRILNTGELFF.

The chain joins TRBV19 to TRBJ1-1, with D possibly matching TRBD1 (6 bases). This CDR3 is built from 15 residues. V gave up 4 bases and J gave up 5 bases, with 17 bases separating them. Germline V gene data show CDR1 as LNHDA and CDR2 as SQIVND (reference sequence). In nucleotides, the CDR3 is TGTGCCAGTAGTACGACAGACAGGAAGGGGACTGAAGCTTTCTTT. The encoded protein is CASSTTDRKGTEAFF.

J is TRBJ1-4 and V is TRBV4-1; D not resolved. The length of the CDR3 is 17 residues. Germline assignment: CDR1 MGHRA and CDR2 YSYEKL. The V gene lost 0 bases and the J gene lost 6 bases, with 17 bases spanning the gap. The CDR3 DNA sequence: TGCGCCAGCAGCCAAGAGCCTGGGAGGGCTGGTGATGAAAAACTGTTTTTT. Translating gives CASSQEPGRAGDEKLFF.

V is TRBV9 and J is TRBJ2-5, with D possibly matching TRBD1 (6 bases). Germline CDR1 and CDR2: SGDLS and YYNGEE. The CDR3 has 15 residues. Trimming took off 0 bases at V and 2 bases at J, with 11 bases between the two ends. The CDR3 here is CASSVVGQNQETQYF. DNA of the CDR3: TGTGCCAGCAGCGTAGTCGGACAGAATCAAGAGACCCAGTACTTC.

A note on this clone: This specimen includes other DNA sequences encoding the same CDR3. V is TRBV9 and J is TRBJ2-2; 10 bases fit TRBD2. The CDR3 has 16 residues. Germline CDR1 SGDLS, CDR2 YYNGEE. The V and J ends lost 4 bases and 2 bases, in that order; junction bases with no gene match: 5. CDR3 protein: CASSPRTSGNTGELFF. DNA for the CDR3: TGTGCCAGCAGCCCTAGGACTAGCGGAAACACCGGGGAGCTGTTTTTT. The whole variable domain, filled in from reference TRBV9 and TRBJ2-2, reads DSGVTQTPKHLITATGQRVTLRCSPRSGDLSVYWYQQSLDQGLQFLIQYYNGEERAKGNILERFSAQQFPDLHSELNLSSLELGDSALYFCASSPRTSGNTGELFFGEGSRLTVL.

The V call is TRBV5-6, the J call TRBJ1-2; 7 bases agree with TRBD1. The CDR3 loop spans 15 amino acids. The J segment lost 2 bases and the V segment lost 3 bases, leaving 7 bases of the junction unmatched. Germline CDR1 SGHDT, CDR2 YYEEEE. The CDR3 DNA reads as TGTGCCAGCAGCTACACGACAGGGCGGAACTATGGCTACACCTTC. Translating it yields CASSYTTGRNYGYTF.

This rearrangement joins TRBV7-2 to TRBJ2-7; no firm D call. Trimming pared 1 base from V and 3 bases from J, leaving 10 bases between. The CDR3 sequence is 14 residues long. Germline assignment: CDR1 SGHTA and CDR2 FQGNSA. CDR3 region: CASSLDTSGYEQYF. As DNA, the CDR3 is TGTGCCAGCAGCTTAGACACCAGTGGCTACGAGCAGTACTTC. Full variable domain (rest looked up from reference TRBV7-2 and TRBJ2-7): GAGVSQSPSNKVTEKGKDVELRCDPISGHTALYWYRQSLGQGLEFLIYFQGNSAPDKSGLPSDRFSAERTGGSVSTLTIQRTQQEDSAVYLCASSLDTSGYEQYFGPGTRLTVT.

The V call is TRBV7-6, the J call TRBJ2-7; 8 bases are shared with TRBD1. Germline CDR1 is SGHVS and CDR2 is FNYEAQ. The CDR3 is 14 amino acids. The V segment lost 5 bases and the J segment 5 bases; nucleotides outside the gene matches: 8. CDR3 in amino acids: CASSPWDRLDEQYF. The CDR3 DNA reads as TGTGCCAGCAGCCCCTGGGACAGGCTCGACGAGCAGTACTTC.

V gene TRBV2 combines with J gene TRBJ2-2, with a tentative D call TRBD1 (5 bases). This CDR3 comprises 13 residues. The germline V gene has CDR1 SNHLY and CDR2 FYNNEI. V was clipped by 8 bases and J by 5 bases, with 12 bases between them. The CDR3 DNA reads as TGTGCCAGCCGGGTCCAGGGAACCGGGGAGCTGTTTTTT. Amino acid sequence: CASRVQGTGELFF.